This T cell receptor (beta chain) was identified in a study of T cell responses to AZD1222 COVID-19 vaccine. CDR1 and CDR2 from the germline V gene are SQVTM and ANQGSEA. This CDR3 has 10 residues. Trimming cost V 4 bases and J 10 bases, with 10 bases left between them. General study results and limits: Two AZD1222 administrations were followed by greater Spike-specific TCR breadth and depth. Nearly half of spike-specific TCRs reportedly target variant regions that are unmutated in the B.1.351 and B.1.1.7 variants. Dominant CD4 TCR responses targeted spike regions 160-218 and 743-854. Mostly white British, mostly female donors; authors suggested clonal diversity may be underestimated.

Repertoires were generated with immunoSEQ multiplex PCR, while TCRdb's copy carries only in-frame clones and drops some. The sample holds around 100,000 clones, around 89% seen once. Concerning this clone itself: No antigen is known for it.

This TCR was sampled from an adult in good health. The rearrangement links TRBV29-1 to TRBJ1-2, with a possible D match to TRBD1 (5 bases). Sequences were derived from peripheral blood, sampled on day 0 of AZD1222 vaccination. CDR3 region: CSVGDGVYTF. CDR3 bases: TGCAGCGTTGGGGACGGGGTCTACACCTTC.